This T cell receptor (beta chain) was sequenced in a study of blood T cell repertoires in COVID-19. Study context: Spain, Italy and the United States supplied samples that represented acute and convalescent COVID-19. T cells, B-cell-depleted T cells, or PBMCs supplied cDNA or gDNA.

With V trimmed by 4 bases and J by 0 bases, 6 bases remained unmatched. The CDR3 is 16 amino acids. Looked up from germline, CDR1 is SGHRS and CDR2 is YFSETQ. Per the original data handling: Amplification from reference gene primers served as the basis for estimated nucleated cell counts. Only in-frame clones appear in the TCRdb table, and some are missing; sequencing was by immunoSEQ multiplex PCR. That table furnishes V, J and clone size, whereas the DNA furnished D and trimming. This sample has roughly 150,000 clones, with roughly 90% found just once. This clone was recorded once. The clonotype was recovered from a man younger than 35 with acute or convalescent COVID-19. Specimen: peripheral blood. The genes are TRBV5-1 and TRBJ1-1, with 10 bases matching TRBD1. CDR3 region: CASSPAGQGMNTEAFF. CDR3 in DNA: TGCGCCAGCAGCCCCGCGGGACAGGGGATGAACACTGAAGCTTTCTTT. Full variable domain (remainder filled in from reference TRBV5-1 and TRBJ1-1): KAGVTQTPRYLIKTRGQQVTLSCSPISGHRSVSWYQQTPGQGLQFLFEYFSETQRNKGNFPGRFSGRQFSNSRSEMNVSTLELGDSALYLCASSPAGQGMNTEAFFGQGTRLTVV.